This T cell receptor beta chain appears in the sequencing data of a study of T cell repertoires in ileal Crohn's disease. At the level of the study: At surgery, around 36% of patients smoked, with median disease duration roughly 7.2 years. Surgery for a complication: stricturing in approximately 60%, penetrating in 39%. Overall study results and limits: Sorted CD8 T cells held more high-frequency clones than CD4.

Libraries were prepared by immunoSEQ multiplex PCR; TCRdb keeps only in-frame clonotypes and omits some of them. The sample contains about 16,000 clones, roughly two thirds of which appear only once. The trim removed 7 bases at V and 2 bases at J, leaving 4 bases unmatched. This CDR3 comprises 14 residues. Turning to this clone: What it recognizes is unknown.

Patients were adults with ileal or ileocolonic Crohn's disease needing resection. Sample: ileal tissue. V usage is TRBV6-7 and J usage is TRBJ1-1; 10 bases map to TRBD1. TRBV6-7 belongs to the ORF category, with a function that is uncertain. This receptor was identified in an adult with Crohn's disease. The CDR3 region has the DNA TGTGCCAGCATTAGGGACAGGGGCAACACTGAAGCTTTCTTT. It yields the protein CASIRDRGNTEAFF.